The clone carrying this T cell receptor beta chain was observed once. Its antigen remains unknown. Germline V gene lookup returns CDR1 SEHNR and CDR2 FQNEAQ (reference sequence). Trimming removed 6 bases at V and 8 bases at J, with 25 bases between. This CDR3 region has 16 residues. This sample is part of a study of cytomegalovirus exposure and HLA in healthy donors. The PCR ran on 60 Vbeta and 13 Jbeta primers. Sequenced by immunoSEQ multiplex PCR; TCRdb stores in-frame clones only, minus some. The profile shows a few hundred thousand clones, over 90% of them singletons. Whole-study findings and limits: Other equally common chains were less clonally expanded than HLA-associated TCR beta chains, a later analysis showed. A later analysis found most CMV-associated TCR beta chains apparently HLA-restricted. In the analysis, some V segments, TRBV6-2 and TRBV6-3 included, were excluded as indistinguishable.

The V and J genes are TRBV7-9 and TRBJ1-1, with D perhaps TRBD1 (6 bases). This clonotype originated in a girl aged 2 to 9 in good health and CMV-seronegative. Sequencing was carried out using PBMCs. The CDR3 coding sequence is TGTGCCAGCAGGAGAAGAAGACAGGCCGAGGGCTCCGAAGCTTTCTTT. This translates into CASRRRRQAEGSEAFF. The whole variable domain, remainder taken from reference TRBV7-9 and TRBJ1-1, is DTGVSQNPRHKITKRGQNVTFRCDPISEHNRLYWYRQTLGQGPEFLTYFQNEAQLEKSRLLSDRFSAERPKGSFSTLEIQRTEQGDSAMYLCASRRRRQAEGSEAFFGQGTRLTVV.